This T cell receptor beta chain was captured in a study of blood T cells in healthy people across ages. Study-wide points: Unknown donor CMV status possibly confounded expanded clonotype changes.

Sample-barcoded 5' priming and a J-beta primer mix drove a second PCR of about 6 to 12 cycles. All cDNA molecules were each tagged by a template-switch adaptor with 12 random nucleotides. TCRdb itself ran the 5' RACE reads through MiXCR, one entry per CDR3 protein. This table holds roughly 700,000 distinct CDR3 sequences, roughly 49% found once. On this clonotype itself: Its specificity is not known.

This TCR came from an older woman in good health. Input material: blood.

CDR3 sequence (DNA): TGCAGTGCTAGAGATCCGGGATCCACCTATGGCTACACCTTC. Amino acids: CSARDPGSTYGYTF. The chain recombines TRBV20-1 with TRBJ1-2; D is ambiguous. The CDR3 sequence is 14 residues long. The germline V gene encodes CDR1 DFQATT and CDR2 SNEGSKA (reference sequence). V was shortened by 0 bases and J by 4 bases, with 12 bases between the two germline ends.